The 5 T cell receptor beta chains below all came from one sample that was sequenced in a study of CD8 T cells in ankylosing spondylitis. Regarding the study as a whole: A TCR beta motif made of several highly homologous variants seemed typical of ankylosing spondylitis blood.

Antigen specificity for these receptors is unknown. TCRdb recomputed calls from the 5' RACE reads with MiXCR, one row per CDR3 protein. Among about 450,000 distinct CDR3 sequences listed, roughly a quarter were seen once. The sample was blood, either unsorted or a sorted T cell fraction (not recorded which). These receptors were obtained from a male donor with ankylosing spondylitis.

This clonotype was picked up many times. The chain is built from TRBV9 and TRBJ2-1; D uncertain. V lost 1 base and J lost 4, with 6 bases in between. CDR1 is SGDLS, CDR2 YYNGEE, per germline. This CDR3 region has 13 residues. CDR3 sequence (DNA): TGTGCCAGCAGCGTACCCGGGTACAATGAGCAGTTCTTC. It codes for CASSVPGYNEQFF.

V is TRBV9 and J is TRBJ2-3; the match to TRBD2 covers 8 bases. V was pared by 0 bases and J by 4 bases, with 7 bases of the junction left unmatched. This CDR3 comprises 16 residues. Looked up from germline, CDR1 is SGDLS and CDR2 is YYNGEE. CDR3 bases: TGTGCCAGCAGCGTAGACGGGAGGGCCGTGTCAGATACGCAGTATTTT. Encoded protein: CASSVDGRAVSDTQYF.

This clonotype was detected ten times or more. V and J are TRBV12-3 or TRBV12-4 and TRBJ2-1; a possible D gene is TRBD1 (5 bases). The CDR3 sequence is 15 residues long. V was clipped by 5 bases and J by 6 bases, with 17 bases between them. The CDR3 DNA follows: TGTGCCAGCAGTACCCCCCAGGGATCACTCAATGAGCAGTTCTTC. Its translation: CASSTPQGSLNEQFF.

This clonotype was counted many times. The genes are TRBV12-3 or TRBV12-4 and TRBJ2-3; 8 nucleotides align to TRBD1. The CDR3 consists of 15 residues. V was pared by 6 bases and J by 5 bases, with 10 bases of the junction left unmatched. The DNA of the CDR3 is TGTGCCAGCAGGGGTGGCGGACAGGGCGGAGATACGCAGTATTTT. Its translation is CASRGGGQGGDTQYF.

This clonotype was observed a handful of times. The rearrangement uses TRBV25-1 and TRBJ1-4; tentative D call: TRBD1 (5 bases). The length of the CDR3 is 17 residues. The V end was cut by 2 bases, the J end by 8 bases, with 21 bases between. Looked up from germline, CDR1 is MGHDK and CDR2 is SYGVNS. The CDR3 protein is CASSEAVSSGGREKLFF. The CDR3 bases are TGTGCCAGCAGTGAAGCCGTTTCGTCGGGGGGTAGAGAAAAACTGTTTTTT.